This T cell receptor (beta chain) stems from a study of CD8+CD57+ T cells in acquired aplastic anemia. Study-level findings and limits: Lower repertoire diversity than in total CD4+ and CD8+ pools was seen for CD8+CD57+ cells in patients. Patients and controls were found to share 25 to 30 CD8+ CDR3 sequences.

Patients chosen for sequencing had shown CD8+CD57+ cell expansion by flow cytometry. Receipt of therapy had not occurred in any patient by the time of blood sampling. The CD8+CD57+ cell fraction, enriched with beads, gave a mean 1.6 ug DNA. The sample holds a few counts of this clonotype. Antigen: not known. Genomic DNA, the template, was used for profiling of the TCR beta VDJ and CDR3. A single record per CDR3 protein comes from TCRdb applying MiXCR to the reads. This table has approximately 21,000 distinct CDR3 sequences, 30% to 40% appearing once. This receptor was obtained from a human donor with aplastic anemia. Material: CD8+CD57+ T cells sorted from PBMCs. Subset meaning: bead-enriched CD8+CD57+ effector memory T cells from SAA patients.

The CDR3 DNA reads as TGCAGTGCCCCCCGACAGGGGAACTATGGCTACACCTTC. The encoded protein is CSAPRQGNYGYTF. V gene TRBV20-1 combines with J gene TRBJ1-2; TRBD1 aligns across 8 bases. Germline-derived CDR1 and CDR2 are DFQATT and SNEGSKA (reference sequence). The CDR3 is 13 amino acids. The ends lost 6 bases at V and 2 bases at J; junction bases unmatched: 5.